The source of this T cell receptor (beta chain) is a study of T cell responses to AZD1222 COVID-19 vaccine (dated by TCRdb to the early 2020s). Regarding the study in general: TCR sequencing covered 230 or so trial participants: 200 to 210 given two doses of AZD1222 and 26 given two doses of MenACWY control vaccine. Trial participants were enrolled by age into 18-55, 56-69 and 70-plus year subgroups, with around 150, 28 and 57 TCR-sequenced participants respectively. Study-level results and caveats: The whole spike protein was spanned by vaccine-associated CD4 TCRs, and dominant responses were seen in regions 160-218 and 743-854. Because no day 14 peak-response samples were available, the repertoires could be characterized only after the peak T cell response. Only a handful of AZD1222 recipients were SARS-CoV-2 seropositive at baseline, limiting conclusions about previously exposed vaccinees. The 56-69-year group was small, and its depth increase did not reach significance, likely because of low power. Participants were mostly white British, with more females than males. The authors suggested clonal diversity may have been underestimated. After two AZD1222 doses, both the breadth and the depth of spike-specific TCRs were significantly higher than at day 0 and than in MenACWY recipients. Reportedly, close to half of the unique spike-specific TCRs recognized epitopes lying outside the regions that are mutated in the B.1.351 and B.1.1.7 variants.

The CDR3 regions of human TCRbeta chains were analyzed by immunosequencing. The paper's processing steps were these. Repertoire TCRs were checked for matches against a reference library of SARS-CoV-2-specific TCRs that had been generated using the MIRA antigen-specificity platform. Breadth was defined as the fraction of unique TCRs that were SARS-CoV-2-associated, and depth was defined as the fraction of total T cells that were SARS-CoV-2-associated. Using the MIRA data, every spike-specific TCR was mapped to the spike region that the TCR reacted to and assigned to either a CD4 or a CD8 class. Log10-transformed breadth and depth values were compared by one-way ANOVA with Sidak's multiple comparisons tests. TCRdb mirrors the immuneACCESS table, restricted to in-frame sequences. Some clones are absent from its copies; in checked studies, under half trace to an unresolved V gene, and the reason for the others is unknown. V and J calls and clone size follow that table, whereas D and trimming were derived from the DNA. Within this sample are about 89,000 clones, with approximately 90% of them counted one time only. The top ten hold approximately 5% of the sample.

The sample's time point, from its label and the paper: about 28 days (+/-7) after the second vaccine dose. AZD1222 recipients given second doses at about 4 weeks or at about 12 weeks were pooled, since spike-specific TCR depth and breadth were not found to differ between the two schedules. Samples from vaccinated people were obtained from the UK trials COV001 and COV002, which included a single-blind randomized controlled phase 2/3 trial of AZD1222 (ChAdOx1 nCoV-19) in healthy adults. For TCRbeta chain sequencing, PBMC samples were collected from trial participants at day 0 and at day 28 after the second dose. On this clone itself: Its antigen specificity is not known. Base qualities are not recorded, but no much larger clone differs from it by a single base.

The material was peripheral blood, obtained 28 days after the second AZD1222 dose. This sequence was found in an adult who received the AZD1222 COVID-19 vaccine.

The sequence in DNA is TGTGCCAGCAGTTTCACTAGCGGGGGGGAAGAGACCCAGTACTTC. Translated, it gives CASSFTSGGEETQYF. The chain is encoded by TRBV27 joined to TRBJ2-5; TRBD2 aligns with 13 central bases. V is pruned by 3 bases and J by 3 bases, leaving 1 base of the junction without a gene match. CDR1 and CDR2 are read off the germline V gene (reference sequence) as MNHEY and SMNVEV. Reading from cysteine to phenylalanine, the CDR3 counts 15 amino acids. CDR3 DNA is the only sequence kept; it has 45 bases, read in frame from the first base.